This T cell receptor beta chain originates from a study of CXCR3-negative and CXCR3-positive naive CD8 T cells. Each TRB cDNA library was prepared by 5' RACE (with UMI labels). From its re-call of the 5' RACE reads, TCRdb lists each CDR3 protein once, without DNA. Its table records some 130,000 distinct CDR3 sequences. This CDR3 comprises 17 residues. The germline CDR1 and CDR2 sequences are LGHDT and YNNKEL (reference sequence). J is TRBJ2-5 and V is TRBV3-1; as DNA is missing, the TRBD2 call by TCRdb cannot be tested. The receptor was derived from a human donor in good health. Some clones in this sample may be carry-over from other donors' samples. Sequenced: naive CXCR3- CD8+ T cells from blood. Subset denoted: CD45RO-CCR7+CD27+CD95- naive CD8+ T cells lacking CXCR3 (TNR3-). The CDR3 region is CASSQLGLAGRQETQYF.